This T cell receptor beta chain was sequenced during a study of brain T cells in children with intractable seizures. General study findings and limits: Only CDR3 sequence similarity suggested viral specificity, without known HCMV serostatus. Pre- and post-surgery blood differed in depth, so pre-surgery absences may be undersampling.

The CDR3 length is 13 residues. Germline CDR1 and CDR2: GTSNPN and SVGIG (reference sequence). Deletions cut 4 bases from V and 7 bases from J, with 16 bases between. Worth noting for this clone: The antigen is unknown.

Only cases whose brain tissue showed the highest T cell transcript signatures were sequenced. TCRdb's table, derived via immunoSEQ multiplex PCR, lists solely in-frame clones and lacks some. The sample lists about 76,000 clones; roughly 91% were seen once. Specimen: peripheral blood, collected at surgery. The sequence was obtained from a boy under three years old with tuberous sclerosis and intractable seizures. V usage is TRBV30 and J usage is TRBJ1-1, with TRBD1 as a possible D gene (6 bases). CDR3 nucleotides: TGTGCCTGGAATCCCGACGGGGGCTATGAAGCTTTCTTT. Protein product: CAWNPDGGYEAFF.